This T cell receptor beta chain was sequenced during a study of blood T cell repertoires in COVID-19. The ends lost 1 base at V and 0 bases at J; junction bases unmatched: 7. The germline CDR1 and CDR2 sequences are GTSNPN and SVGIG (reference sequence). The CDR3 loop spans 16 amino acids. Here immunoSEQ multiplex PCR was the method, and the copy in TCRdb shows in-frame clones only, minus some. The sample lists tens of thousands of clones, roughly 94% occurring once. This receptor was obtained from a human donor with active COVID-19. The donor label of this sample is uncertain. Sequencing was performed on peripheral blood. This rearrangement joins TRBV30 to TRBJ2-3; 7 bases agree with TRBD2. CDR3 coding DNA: TGTGCCTGGAGTGCCCCTACTAGCGATAGCACAGATACGCAGTATTTT. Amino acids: CAWSAPTSDSTDTQYF.